One and the same sample provided the 11 T cell receptor beta chains below, sequenced in a study of technical replicates of blood from a handful of donors. Clones were read by immunoSEQ multiplex PCR, and TCRdb kept only the in-frame ones, dropping some. The sample has about 82,000 clones, around 96% seen once. The sample taken for sequencing was T cells isolated from PBMCs. The origin of the receptors is a human donor in good health.

The rearrangement uses TRBV6-1 and TRBJ2-3; 8 nucleotides match TRBD2. Germline CDR1 reads MNHNS; CDR2 reads SASEGT. V lost 2 bases and J lost 1; bases outside the gene matches: 2. CDR3 length: 15 residues. CDR3 sequence: CASSETSGRTDTQYF. CDR3 coding DNA: TGTGCCAGCAGTGAAACTAGCGGACGCACAGATACGCAGTATTTT.

The rearrangement joins TRBV2 to TRBJ1-1, with D uncertain. V was clipped by 7 bases and J by 4 bases, with 10 bases between them. Germline CDR1 is SNHLY and CDR2 is FYNNEI. The CDR3 is 12 residues long. CDR3 loop: CASNSGVTEAFF. The CDR3, as DNA: TGTGCCAGCAACTCCGGTGTCACTGAAGCTTTCTTT.

This chain's CDR3 is CASSSGTSGRTDTQYF. CDR3 DNA sequence: TGTGCCAGCAGTTCCGGGACTAGCGGGAGGACAGATACGCAGTATTTT. The chain recombines TRBV28 with TRBJ2-3; 15 nucleotides line up with TRBD2. The CDR3 is 16 residues long. Trimming cost V 4 bases and J 3 bases; bases outside gene matches: 2. CDR1 is MDHEN, CDR2 SYDVKM, per germline.

The rearrangement links TRBV9 to TRBJ2-5, with 7 nucleotides matching TRBD2. The V segment lost 6 bases and the J segment 3 bases; nucleotides outside the gene matches: 11. In germline, CDR1 is SGDLS, CDR2 YYNGEE. CDR3 length: 15 residues. The CDR3 nucleotides are TGTGCCAGCACCGTCGCACTAGCGCCTGAAGAGACCCAGTACTTC. It translates to CASTVALAPEETQYF.

V gene TRBV30 combines with J gene TRBJ2-7, with D unresolved. This CDR3 is built from 13 residues. Trimming pared 4 bases from V and 2 bases from J, leaving 12 bases between. Germline V gene lookup returns CDR1 GTSNPN and CDR2 SVGIG (reference sequence). The CDR3 DNA is TGTGCCTGGACAGGCCAAATCCCCTACGAGCAGTACTTC. Translated: CAWTGQIPYEQYF.

The chain combines TRBV4-3 with TRBJ2-7, with a possible D match to TRBD2 (5 bases). The V and J ends lost 4 bases and 1 base respectively, with 17 bases between them. This CDR3 region has 16 residues. Germline V lookup: CDR1 LGHNA, CDR2 YSLEER. CDR3 residues: CASSREWSTSSYEQYF. Written as DNA, the CDR3 is TGCGCCAGCAGCCGAGAATGGAGTACTAGTTCCTACGAGCAGTACTTC.

For this clone: The same CDR3 is also encoded by other DNA sequences in this sample. J is TRBJ2-7 and V is TRBV15; D may be TRBD1 (6 bases). Germline assignment: CDR1 LNHNV and CDR2 YYDKDF (reference sequence). V lost 0 bases to trimming and J lost 3 bases, with 6 bases between them. This CDR3 has 13 amino acids. DNA of the CDR3: TGTGCCACCAGCAGAGACAGGGGCTACGAGCAGTACTTC. Amino acids: CATSRDRGYEQYF.

The genes are TRBV10-3 and TRBJ2-3, with TRBD1 identical over 8 bases. This CDR3 comprises 14 residues. Germline V CDR1 and CDR2: ENHRY, SYGVKD. J was trimmed by 6 bases and V by 4 bases; bases with no gene match: 6. The CDR3 region is CAISAPTGDDTQYF. In DNA, the CDR3 is TGTGCCATCAGTGCCCCGACAGGGGATGATACGCAGTATTTT.

The CDR3 sequence: CASITTTGWATEAFF. The CDR3 DNA reads TGTGCCAGCATCACCACGACAGGGTGGGCAACTGAAGCTTTCTTT. This rearrangement joins TRBV7-9 to TRBJ1-1; TRBD1 agrees at 7 bases. This CDR3 comprises 15 residues. V lost 7 bases and J lost 5; bases outside the gene matches: 13. Germline loops: CDR1 SEHNR, CDR2 FQNEAQ (reference sequence).

V usage is TRBV2 and J usage is TRBJ1-5; TRBD1 is a possible D gene (6 bases). There are 13 residues in the CDR3. Germline CDR1 is SNHLY and CDR2 is FYNNEI. Trimming cost V 4 bases and J 2 bases, with 6 bases left between them. The CDR3 spells CASSGQGNQPQHF. In DNA form, the CDR3 reads TGTGCCAGCAGTGGACAGGGCAATCAGCCCCAGCATTTT.

The V call is TRBV21-1, the J call TRBJ2-7; the table's D call, TRBD2, has no DNA check behind it. TRBV21-1 is classified as a pseudogene. CDR3 length: 9 residues. For the CDR3, the DNA is TGTGCCCGCTTCGGGGAGCAGTACTTC. Protein sequence: CARFGEQYF.